This TCR beta chain was documented in a study of blood T cells in healthy people across ages. This clonotype was recorded at least ten times. The junction had 4 bases not matched to a gene; V was cut back by 3 bases and J by 2 bases. CDR3 length equals 14 residues. Germline lookup yields CDR1 MNHEY and CDR2 SMNVEV (reference sequence). PCR was performed a second time for 7 to 11 cycles using a sample-barcoded 5' primer and a J-beta primer mix. A template-switch adaptor containing 12 random nucleotides labeled each cDNA molecule. A single record per CDR3 protein comes from TCRdb applying MiXCR to the 5' RACE reads. This table has approximately 1,000,000 distinct CDR3 sequences, under 45% appearing once.

The V gene is TRBV27, the J gene TRBJ2-7; 7 bases agree with TRBD1. This TCR was recovered from a woman aged 55-69 years in good health. Specimen: blood. CDR3 DNA sequence: TGTGCCAGCAGTTTGCGGACAGGTGCCTACGAGCAGTACTTC. Translated, it gives CASSLRTGAYEQYF.